The clone carrying this T cell receptor (beta chain) turned up a few times. Antigen specificity is unknown. These data originate in a study of beta chain features in type 1 diabetes. General study findings and limits: Type 1 diabetes patients had fewer VDJ junction insertions and more deletions. Researchers report that Type 1 diabetes patients had moderately but significantly shorter TCRB CDR3s across all four CD4+ subsets.

Each sorted population was over 98% pure. V lost 1 base, J lost 2 bases, and 18 bases lay in between. The CDR3 spans 17 residues. Germline assignment: CDR1 SGHDN and CDR2 FVKESK. Reverse transcribing all isolated RNA meant expressed TCRB transcripts were sequenced. TCRdb's table, derived via immunoSEQ multiplex PCR, lists solely in-frame clones and lacks some. The data show 500,000 to 850,000 clones, with roughly 13% seen just once and approximately 0.039% held by the top ten. The chain joins TRBV14 to TRBJ2-7, with D possibly matching TRBD1 (6 bases). The source is a man younger than 35 with type 1 diabetes. Sample: naive CD4+ T cells from blood. As DNA, the CDR3 is TGTGCCAGCAGCCAAGTGGGGGCAGAGGCGGGCCCCTACGAGCAGTACTTC. Its protein is CASSQVGAEAGPYEQYF.